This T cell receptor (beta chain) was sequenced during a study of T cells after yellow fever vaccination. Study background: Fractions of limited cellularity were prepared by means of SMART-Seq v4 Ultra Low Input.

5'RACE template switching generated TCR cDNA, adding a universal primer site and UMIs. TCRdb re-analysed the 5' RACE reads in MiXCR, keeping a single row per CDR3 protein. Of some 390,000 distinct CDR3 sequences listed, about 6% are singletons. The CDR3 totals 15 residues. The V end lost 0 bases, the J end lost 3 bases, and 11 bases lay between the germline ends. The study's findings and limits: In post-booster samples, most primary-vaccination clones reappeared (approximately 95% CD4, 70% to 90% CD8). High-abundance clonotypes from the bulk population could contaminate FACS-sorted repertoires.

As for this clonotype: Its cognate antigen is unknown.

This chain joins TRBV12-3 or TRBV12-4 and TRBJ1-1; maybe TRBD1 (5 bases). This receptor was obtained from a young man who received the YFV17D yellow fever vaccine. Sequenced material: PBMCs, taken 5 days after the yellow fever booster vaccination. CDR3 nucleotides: TGTGCCAGCAGTTTAGCGTCGACAGCTTACACTGAAGCTTTCTTT. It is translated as CASSLASTAYTEAFF.